These T cell receptor beta chains were read from a single sample in a study of Ad26.COV2.S vaccination and SARS-CoV-2 variants. Generated by immunoSEQ multiplex PCR, the TCRdb table keeps only in-frame clones and is missing some. The repertoire holds 350,000 to 450,000 clones, with about 89% as singletons. The material sequenced was peripheral blood, taken in a trial of Ad26.COV2.S vaccine versus placebo. Receptors originate from a person aged 18-65 years who received the Ad26.COV2.S COVID-19 vaccine or a placebo. CDR3s include the opening cysteine and the closing phenylalanine or tryptophan.

TRBV2 12 CASRVAPYEQYF
TRBV6-5 13 CASSSTGRDEQYF
TRBV27 15 CASQPSGQVSQPQHF
TRBV6-5 15 CASSYRTGAGDTQYF
TRBV30 13 CAWSVGLEGEQYF
TRBV4-2 17 CASSQDGTGGNTDTQYF
TRBV7-2 13 CASSPRPKETQYF
TRBV5-4 14 CASSLGPSGTEAFF
TRBV15 12 CATSREGYGYTF
TRBV21-1 12 CASSWPVYGYTF
TRBV7-2 12 CASSQPPETQYF
TRBV2 15 CASSGLAGGMETQYF
TRBV11-1 13 CASTGQGAWEQFF
TRBV28 17 CASSPFLGSGSEDTQYF
TRBV2 13 CASNALAGVEQFF
TRBV2 15 CASNEGARGNSPLHF
TRBV11-3 18 CASSLDQTGRGNTGELFF
TRBV30 13 CAGSAANTGELFF